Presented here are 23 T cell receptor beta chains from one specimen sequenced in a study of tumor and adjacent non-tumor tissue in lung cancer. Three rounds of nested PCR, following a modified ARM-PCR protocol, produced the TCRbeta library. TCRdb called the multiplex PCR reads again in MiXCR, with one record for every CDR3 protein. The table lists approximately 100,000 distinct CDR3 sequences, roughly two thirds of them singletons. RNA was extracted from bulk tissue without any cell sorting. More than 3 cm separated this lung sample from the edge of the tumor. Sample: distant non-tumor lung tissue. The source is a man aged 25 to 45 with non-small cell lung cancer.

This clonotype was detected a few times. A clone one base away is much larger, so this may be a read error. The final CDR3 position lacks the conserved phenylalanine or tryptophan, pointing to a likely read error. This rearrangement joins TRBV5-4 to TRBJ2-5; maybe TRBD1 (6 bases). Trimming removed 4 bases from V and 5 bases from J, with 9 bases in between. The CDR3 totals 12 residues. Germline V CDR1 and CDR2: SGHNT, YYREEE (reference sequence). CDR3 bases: TGTGCCAGCAGCCTGGACAGCGAGACCCAGTACCTC. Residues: CASSLDSETQYL.

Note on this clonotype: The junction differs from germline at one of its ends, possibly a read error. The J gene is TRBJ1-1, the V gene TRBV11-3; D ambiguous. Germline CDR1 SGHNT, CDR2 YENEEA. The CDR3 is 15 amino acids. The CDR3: CASGSYYTVNTEAFF. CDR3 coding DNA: TGTGCCAGCGGCTCCTACTATACAGTGAACACTGAAGCCTTCTTT.

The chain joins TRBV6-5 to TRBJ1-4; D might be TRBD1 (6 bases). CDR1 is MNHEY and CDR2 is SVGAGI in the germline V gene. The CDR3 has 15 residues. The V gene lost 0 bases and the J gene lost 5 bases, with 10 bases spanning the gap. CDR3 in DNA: TGTGCCAGCAGTTACTCCCCAGGGGCAAATGAAAAACTGTTTTTT. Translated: CASSYSPGANEKLFF.

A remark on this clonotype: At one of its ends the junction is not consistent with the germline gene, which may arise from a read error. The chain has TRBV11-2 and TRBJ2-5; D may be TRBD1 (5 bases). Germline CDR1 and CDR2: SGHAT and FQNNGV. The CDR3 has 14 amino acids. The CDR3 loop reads CASSFRRGQETQYF. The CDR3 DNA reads TGCGCCAGCAGCTTCAGAAGGGGCCAAGAGACCCAGTACTTC. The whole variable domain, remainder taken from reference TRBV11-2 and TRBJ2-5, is EAGVAQSPRYKIIEKRQSVAFWCNPISGHATLYWYQQILGQGPKLLIQFQNNGVVDDSQLPKDRFSAERLKGVDSTLKIQPAKLEDSAVYLCASSFRRGQETQYFGPGTRLLVL.

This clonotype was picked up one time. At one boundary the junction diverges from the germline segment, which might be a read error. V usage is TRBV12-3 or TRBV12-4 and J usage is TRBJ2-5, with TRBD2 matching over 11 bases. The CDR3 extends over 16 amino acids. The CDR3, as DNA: TGTGCCAGCGCCCCTTTCGGGACTAGCGGTGAACAGACCCATTACTTC. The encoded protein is CASAPFGTSGEQTHYF.

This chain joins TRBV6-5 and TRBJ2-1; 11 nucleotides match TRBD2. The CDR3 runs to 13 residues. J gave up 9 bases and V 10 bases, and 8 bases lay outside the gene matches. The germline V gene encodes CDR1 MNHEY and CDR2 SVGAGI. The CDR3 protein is CANCDTSGSEQFF. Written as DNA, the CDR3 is TGTGCCAACTGTGACACTAGCGGGAGTGAGCAGTTCTTC.

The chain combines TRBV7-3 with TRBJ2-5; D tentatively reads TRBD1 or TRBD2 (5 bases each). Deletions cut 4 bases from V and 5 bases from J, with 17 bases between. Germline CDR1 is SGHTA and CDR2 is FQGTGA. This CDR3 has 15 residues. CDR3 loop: CASSSGPAEGETQYF. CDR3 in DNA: TGTGCCAGCAGCTCGGGACCCGCAGAGGGGGAGACCCAGTACTTC.

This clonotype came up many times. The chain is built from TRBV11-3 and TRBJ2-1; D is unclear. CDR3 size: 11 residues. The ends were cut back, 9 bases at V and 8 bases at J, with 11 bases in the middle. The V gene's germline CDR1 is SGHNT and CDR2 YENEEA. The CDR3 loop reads CASTYGHEQFF. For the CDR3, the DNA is TGTGCCAGTACATACGGCCATGAGCAGTTCTTC.

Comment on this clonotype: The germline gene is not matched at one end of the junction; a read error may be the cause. CDR3 amino acids: CATSDSRQGGNRPQHF. The CDR3 DNA follows: TGTGCCACCAGTGACTCTCGACAGGGTGGCAATCGGCCCCAGCATTTT. V is TRBV24-1 and J is TRBJ1-5, with TRBD1 matching over 7 bases. Germline-derived CDR1 and CDR2 are KGHDR and SFDVKD. The CDR3 runs to 16 residues.

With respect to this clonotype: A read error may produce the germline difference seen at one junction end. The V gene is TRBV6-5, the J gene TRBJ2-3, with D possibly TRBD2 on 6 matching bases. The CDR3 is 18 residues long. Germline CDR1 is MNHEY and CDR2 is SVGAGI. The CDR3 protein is CAGSYSGGTGTSTDTQYF. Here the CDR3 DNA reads TGTGCCGGCAGCTACTCGGGCGGGACGGGGACTAGCACAGATACGCAGTATTTT.

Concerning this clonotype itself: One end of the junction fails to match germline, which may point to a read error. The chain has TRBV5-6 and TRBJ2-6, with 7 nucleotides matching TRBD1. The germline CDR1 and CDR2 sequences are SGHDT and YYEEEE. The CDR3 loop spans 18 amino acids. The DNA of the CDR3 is TGTGCCAGCAGCCCATTGACAGGGCAGGGCTCTGGGGCCGACGTCCTGACTTTC. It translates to CASSPLTGQGSGADVLTF.

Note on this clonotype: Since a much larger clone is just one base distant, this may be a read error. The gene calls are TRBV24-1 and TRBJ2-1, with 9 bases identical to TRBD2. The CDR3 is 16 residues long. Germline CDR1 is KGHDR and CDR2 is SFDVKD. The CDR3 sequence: CATSDHLAGFWNVQFF. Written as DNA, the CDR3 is TGTGCCACCAGTGACCATCTAGCGGGGTTTTGGAATGTGCAGTTCTTC.

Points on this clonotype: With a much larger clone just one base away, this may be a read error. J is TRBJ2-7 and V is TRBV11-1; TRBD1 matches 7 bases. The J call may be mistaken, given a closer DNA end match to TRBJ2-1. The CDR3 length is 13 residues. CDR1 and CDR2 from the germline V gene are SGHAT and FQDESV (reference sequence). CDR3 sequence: CASEGQSPYEQFF. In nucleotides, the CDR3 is TGTGCCAGTGAGGGACAGTCCCCCTACGAGCAGTTCTTC.

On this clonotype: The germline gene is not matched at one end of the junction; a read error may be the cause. CDR3 loop: CASIPHPRAEQYF. The CDR3 DNA is TGTGCCAGCATCCCCCACCCACGTGCCGAGCAATACTTC. The rearrangement joins TRBV13 to TRBJ2-7; D gene ambiguous. Germline CDR1 reads PRHDT; CDR2 reads FYEKMQ (reference sequence). The CDR3 is made up of 13 amino acids.

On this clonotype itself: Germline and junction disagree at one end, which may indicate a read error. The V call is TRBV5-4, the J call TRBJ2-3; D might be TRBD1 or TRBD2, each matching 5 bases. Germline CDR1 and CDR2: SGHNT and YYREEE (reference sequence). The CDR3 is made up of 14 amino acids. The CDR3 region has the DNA TGTGCCAGCACCTTGAGGGGTGGAGCAGATACTCAGTATTTT. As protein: CASTLRGGADTQYF.

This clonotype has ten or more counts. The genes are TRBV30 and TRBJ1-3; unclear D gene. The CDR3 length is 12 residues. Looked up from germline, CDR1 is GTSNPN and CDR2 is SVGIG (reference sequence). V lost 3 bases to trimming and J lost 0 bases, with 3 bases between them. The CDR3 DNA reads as TGTGCCTGGAGCAGCTCTGGAAACACCATATATTTT. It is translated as CAWSSSGNTIYF.

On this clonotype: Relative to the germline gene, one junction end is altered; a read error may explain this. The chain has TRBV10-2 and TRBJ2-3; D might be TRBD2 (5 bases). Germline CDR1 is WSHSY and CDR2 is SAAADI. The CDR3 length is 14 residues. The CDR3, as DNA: TGCGCCAGCGGTTTGGACTCAGACACAGATACACAGTATTTT. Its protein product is CASGLDSDTDTQYF.

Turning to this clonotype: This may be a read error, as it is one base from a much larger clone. The CDR3 coding sequence is TGTGCCAGCAGCCCCGGGACAGGAGTTCCGGAGCAGTACTTC. Translation gives CASSPGTGVPEQYF. The genes are TRBV6-2 or TRBV6-3 and TRBJ2-7; 8 bases are shared with TRBD1. The ends lost 6 bases at V and 7 bases at J; junction bases unmatched: 11. The germline gives CDR1 MNHEY, CDR2 SVGEGT. The CDR3 runs 14 residues.

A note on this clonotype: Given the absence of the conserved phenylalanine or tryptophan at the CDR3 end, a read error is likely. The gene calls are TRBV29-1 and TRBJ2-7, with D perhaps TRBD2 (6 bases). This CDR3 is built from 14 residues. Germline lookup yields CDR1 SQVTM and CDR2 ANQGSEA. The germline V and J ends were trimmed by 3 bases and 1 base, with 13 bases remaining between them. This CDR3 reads CSVDGGTSSYEQYS. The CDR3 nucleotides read TGCAGCGTTGATGGCGGGACCAGTTCCTACGAGCAGTACTCC.

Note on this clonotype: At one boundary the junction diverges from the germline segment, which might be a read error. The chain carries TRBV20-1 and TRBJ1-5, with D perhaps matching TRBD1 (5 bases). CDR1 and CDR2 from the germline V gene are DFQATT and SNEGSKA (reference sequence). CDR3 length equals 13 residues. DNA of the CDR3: TGCAGTGTCCACAGGAGATTAGGTCAGCCCCAGGATTTT. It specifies CSVHRRLGQPQDF.

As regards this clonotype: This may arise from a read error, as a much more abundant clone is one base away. The CDR3 protein is CASSQDSGQGWVAEAFF. The CDR3 coding sequence is TGCGCCAGCAGCCAAGATTCGGGACAGGGTTGGGTCGCTGAAGCTTTCTTT. This chain joins TRBV4-1 and TRBJ1-1; 9 bases fit TRBD1. Trimming took 0 bases from V and 6 from J; bases not matched to a gene: 11. The CDR3 contains 17 residues. Germline lookup yields CDR1 MGHRA and CDR2 YSYEKL.

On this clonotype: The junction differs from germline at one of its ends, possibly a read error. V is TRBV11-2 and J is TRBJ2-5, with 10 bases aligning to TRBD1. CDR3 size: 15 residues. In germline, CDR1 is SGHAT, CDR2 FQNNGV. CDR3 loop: CASSHRDRGGETHYF. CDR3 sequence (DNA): TGCGCCAGCAGCCATCGGGACAGGGGCGGAGAGACCCACTACTTC.

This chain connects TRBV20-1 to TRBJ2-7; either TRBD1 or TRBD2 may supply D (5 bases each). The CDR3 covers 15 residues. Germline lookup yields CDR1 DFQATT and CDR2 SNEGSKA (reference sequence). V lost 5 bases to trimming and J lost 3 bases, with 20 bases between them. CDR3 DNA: TGCAGTGCTGACCCTCTGGGGGAGATATGCTACGAGCAGTACTTC. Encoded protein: CSADPLGEICYEQYF.